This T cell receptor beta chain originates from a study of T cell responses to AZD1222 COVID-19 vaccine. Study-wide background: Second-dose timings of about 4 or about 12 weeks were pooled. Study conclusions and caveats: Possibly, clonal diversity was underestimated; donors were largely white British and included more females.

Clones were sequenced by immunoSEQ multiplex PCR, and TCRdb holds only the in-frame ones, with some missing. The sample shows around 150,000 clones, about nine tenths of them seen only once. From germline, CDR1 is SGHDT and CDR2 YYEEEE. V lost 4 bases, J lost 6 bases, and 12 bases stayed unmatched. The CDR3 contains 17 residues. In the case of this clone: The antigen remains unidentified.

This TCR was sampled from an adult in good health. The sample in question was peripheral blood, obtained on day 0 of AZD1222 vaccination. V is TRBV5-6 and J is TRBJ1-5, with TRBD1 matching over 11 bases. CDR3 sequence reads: CASSLYRDRGVGQPQHF. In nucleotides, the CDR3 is TGTGCCAGCAGCCTTTACCGGGACAGGGGGGTAGGTCAGCCCCAGCATTTT.